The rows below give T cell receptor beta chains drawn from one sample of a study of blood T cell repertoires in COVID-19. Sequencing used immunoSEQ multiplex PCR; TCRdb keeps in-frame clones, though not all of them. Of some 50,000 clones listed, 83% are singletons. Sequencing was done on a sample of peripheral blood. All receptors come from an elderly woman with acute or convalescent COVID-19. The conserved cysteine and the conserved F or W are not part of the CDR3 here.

CDR3 protein: ASSQDPGVWNGYT
J gene: TRBJ1-2
V gene: TRBV3-1/TRBV3-2

CDR3 protein: ASSRDSVYNSPLH
J gene: TRBJ1-6
V gene: TRBV6-5

CDR3 protein: ASRQGSDTQY
J gene: TRBJ2-3
V gene: TRBV6-5

CDR3 protein: ASSISPGQGSFSSPLH
J gene: TRBJ1-6
V gene: TRBV19

CDR3 protein: ASSEVGYEQY
J gene: TRBJ2-7
V gene: TRBV6-1

CDR3 protein: ASSLGRLAGGRKETQY
J gene: TRBJ2-5
V gene: TRBV11-3

CDR3 protein: ASSRYYGQGDGYT
J gene: TRBJ1-2
V gene: TRBV14

CDR3 protein: AIRMGQSNTEAF
J gene: TRBJ1-1
V gene: TRBV10-3

CDR3 protein: ASSQSGGSVGTQY
J gene: TRBJ2-5
V gene: TRBV5-4

CDR3 protein: ASSQLSGGTGELF
J gene: TRBJ2-2
V gene: TRBV6-5

CDR3 protein: ASSASAGRSPLH
J gene: TRBJ1-6
V gene: TRBV19

CDR3 protein: SGGTGGDYGYT
J gene: TRBJ1-2
V gene: TRBV29-1

CDR3 protein: ATSDPLTGGLNTGELF
J gene: TRBJ2-2
V gene: TRBV24-1

CDR3 protein: ASSSDRLIYNSPLH
J gene: TRBJ1-6
V gene: TRBV5-1

CDR3 protein: ASSFFPYGGKETQY
J gene: TRBJ2-5
V gene: TRBV5-6

CDR3 protein: ASSLSFEAQPQH
J gene: TRBJ1-5
V gene: TRBV7-9

CDR3 protein: ASSIFAGGQETQY
J gene: TRBJ2-5
V gene: TRBV19